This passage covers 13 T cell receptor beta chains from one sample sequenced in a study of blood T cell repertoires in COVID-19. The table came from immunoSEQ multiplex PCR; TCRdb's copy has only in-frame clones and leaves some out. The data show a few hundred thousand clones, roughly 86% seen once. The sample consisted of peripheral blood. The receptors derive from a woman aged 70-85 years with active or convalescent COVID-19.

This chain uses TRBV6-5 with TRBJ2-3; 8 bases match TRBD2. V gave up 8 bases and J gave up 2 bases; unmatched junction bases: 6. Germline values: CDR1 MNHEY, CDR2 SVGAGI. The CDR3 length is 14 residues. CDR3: CASRRGGFTDTQYF. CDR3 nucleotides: TGTGCCAGCCGCCGCGGGGGGTTCACAGATACGCAGTATTTT.

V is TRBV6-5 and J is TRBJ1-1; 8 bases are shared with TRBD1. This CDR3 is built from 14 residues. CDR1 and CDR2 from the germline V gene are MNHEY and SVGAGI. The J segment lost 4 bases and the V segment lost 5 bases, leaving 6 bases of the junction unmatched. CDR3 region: CASSRTTGGTEAFF. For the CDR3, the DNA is TGTGCCAGCAGTCGGACCACAGGGGGCACTGAAGCTTTCTTT.

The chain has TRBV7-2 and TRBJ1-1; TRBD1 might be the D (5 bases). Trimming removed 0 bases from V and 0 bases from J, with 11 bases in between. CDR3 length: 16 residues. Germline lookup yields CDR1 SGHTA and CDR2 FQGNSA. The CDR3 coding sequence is TGTGCCAGCAGCTTAGCAGGGGCTTTCATGAACACTGAAGCTTTCTTT. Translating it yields CASSLAGAFMNTEAFF.

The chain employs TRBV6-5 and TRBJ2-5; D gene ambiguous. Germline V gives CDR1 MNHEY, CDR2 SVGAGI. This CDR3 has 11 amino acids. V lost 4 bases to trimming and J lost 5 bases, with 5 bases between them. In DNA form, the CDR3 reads TGTGCCAGCAGTTTTGCGGAGACCCAGTACTTC. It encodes CASSFAETQYF.

The CDR3 reads CASSRSGGVTDTQYF. CDR3 sequence (DNA): TGCGCCAGCAGCCGCAGCGGGGGGGTGACAGATACGCAGTATTTT. The J gene is TRBJ2-3, the V gene TRBV4-3, with TRBD2 matching 10 bases. Germline CDR1 and CDR2: LGHNA and YSLEER. The V segment lost 4 bases and the J segment 3 bases; nucleotides outside the gene matches: 4. The length of the CDR3 is 15 residues.

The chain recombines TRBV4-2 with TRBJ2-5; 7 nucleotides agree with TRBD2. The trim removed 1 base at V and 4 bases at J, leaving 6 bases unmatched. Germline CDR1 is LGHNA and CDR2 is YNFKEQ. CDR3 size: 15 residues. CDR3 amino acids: CASSQGRGDRETQYF. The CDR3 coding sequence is TGTGCCAGCAGCCAAGGACGGGGGGACCGAGAGACCCAGTACTTC.

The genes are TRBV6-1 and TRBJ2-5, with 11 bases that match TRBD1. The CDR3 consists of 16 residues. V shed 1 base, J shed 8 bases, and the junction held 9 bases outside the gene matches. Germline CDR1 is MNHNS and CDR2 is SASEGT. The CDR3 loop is CASSEGRTGGYITQYF. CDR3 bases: TGTGCCAGCAGTGAAGGGAGGACAGGGGGCTACATTACCCAGTACTTC.

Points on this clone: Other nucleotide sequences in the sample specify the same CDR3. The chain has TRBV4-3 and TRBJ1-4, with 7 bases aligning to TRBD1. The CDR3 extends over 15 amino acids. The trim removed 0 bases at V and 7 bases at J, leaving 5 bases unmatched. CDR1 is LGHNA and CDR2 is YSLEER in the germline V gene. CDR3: CASSQDEGAGEKLFF. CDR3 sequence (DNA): TGCGCCAGCAGCCAAGATGAGGGGGCTGGTGAAAAACTGTTTTTT.

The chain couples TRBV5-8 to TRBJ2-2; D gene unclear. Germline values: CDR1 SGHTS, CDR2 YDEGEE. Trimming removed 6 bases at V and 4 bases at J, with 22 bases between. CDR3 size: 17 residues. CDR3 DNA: TGTGCCAGCACCTCCCACTTAACCTCGTCGGGCACCGGGGAGCTGTTTTTT. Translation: CASTSHLTSSGTGELFF.

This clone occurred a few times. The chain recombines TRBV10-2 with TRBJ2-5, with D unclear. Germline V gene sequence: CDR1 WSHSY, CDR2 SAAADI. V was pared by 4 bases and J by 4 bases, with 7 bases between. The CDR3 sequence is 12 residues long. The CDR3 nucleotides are TGCGCCAGCAGTGTTTCATTAGAGACCCAGTACTTC. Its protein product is CASSVSLETQYF.

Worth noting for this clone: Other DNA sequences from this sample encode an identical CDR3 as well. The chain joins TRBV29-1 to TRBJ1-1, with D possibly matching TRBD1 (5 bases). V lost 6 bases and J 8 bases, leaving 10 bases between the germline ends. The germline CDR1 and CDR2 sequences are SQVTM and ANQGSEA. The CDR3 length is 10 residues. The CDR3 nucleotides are TGCAGCGTCGTAAGGGGAGAAGCTTTCTTT. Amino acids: CSVVRGEAFF.

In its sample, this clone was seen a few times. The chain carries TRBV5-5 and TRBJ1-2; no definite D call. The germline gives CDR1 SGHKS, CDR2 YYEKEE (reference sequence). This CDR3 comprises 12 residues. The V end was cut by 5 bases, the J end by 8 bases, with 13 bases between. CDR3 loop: CASRVGFGGYTF. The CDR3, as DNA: TGTGCCAGCAGGGTCGGGTTTGGGGGCTACACCTTC.

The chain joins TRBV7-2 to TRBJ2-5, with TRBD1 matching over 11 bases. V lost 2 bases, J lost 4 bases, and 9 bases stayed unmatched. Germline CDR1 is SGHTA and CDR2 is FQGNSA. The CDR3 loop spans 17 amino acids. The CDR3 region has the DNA TGTGCCAGCAGCTTAAGTGTGTACGGACAGGGGGCAGAGACCCAGTACTTC. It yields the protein CASSLSVYGQGAETQYF.